The entry below describes one T cell receptor (beta chain). TCRdb keeps only in-frame clones here, not all; method: immunoSEQ multiplex PCR. The sample has roughly 38,000 clones, roughly 88% seen once. The data derive from a study of T cell clonotyping in hematopoietic cell transplantation. The CDR3 is 14 amino acids. J gave up 0 bases and V 7 bases, and 5 bases lay outside the gene matches. Germline V gene lookup returns CDR1 WSHSY and CDR2 SAAADI. J is TRBJ2-7 and V is TRBV10-2; 8 positions agree with TRBD2. The receptor was isolated from a woman aged 40 to 50 in good health. Some clones in this sample may be carry-over from other donors' samples. The sequencing sample was made of peripheral blood mononuclear cells. The CDR3 is CASTERESSYEQYF. In DNA, the CDR3 is TGCGCCAGCACGGAGCGGGAGAGCTCCTACGAGCAGTACTTC.